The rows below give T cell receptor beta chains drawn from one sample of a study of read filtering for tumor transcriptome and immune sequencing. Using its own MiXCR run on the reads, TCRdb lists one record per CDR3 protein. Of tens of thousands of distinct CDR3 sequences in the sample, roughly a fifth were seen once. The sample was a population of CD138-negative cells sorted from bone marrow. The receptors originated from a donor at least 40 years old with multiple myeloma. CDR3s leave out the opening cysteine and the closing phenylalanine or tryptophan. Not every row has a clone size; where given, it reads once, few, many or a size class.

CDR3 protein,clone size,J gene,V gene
SARWDRGSRDIQY,few,TRBJ2-4,TRBV20-1
SARETGGEQPQH,few,TRBJ1-5,TRBV20-1
ASSYSATKPTDTQY,few,TRBJ2-3,TRBV6-2/TRBV6-3
ASSSEGGRGDYNEQF,many,TRBJ2-1,TRBV5-4
ASSPTLAGSTYEQY,many,TRBJ2-7,TRBV6-2/TRBV6-3
ACTNGDEQF,.,TRBJ2-1,TRBV19
SAPTRGPGGEQY,many,TRBJ2-7,TRBV20-1
ASSVGLAGGPVDTQY,many,TRBJ2-3,TRBV9
ASSNPSGTASNQPQH,many,TRBJ1-5,TRBV9
ASSKTERATNYGYT,many,TRBJ1-2,TRBV4-1
SVMVGISYNEQF,many,TRBJ2-1,TRBV29-1
SASSFPGGWDTEAF,.,TRBJ1-1,TRBV20-1
ASSLDPKETQY,.,TRBJ2-5,TRBV5-1
ASSSLGQTEVL,.,TRBJ1-1,TRBV7-3
ASSYASQETQY,many,TRBJ2-5,TRBV5-5
ASSQVAGAFYEQY,few,TRBJ2-7,TRBV3-1
SASPTSGNNEQF,.,TRBJ2-1,TRBV20-1
ASSKDGTGTYEQY,.,TRBJ2-7,TRBV5-4
ASSYLRKDANTGELF,many,TRBJ2-2,TRBV6-5
ASSLGAGGPGNNQPQH,many,TRBJ1-5,TRBV7-6